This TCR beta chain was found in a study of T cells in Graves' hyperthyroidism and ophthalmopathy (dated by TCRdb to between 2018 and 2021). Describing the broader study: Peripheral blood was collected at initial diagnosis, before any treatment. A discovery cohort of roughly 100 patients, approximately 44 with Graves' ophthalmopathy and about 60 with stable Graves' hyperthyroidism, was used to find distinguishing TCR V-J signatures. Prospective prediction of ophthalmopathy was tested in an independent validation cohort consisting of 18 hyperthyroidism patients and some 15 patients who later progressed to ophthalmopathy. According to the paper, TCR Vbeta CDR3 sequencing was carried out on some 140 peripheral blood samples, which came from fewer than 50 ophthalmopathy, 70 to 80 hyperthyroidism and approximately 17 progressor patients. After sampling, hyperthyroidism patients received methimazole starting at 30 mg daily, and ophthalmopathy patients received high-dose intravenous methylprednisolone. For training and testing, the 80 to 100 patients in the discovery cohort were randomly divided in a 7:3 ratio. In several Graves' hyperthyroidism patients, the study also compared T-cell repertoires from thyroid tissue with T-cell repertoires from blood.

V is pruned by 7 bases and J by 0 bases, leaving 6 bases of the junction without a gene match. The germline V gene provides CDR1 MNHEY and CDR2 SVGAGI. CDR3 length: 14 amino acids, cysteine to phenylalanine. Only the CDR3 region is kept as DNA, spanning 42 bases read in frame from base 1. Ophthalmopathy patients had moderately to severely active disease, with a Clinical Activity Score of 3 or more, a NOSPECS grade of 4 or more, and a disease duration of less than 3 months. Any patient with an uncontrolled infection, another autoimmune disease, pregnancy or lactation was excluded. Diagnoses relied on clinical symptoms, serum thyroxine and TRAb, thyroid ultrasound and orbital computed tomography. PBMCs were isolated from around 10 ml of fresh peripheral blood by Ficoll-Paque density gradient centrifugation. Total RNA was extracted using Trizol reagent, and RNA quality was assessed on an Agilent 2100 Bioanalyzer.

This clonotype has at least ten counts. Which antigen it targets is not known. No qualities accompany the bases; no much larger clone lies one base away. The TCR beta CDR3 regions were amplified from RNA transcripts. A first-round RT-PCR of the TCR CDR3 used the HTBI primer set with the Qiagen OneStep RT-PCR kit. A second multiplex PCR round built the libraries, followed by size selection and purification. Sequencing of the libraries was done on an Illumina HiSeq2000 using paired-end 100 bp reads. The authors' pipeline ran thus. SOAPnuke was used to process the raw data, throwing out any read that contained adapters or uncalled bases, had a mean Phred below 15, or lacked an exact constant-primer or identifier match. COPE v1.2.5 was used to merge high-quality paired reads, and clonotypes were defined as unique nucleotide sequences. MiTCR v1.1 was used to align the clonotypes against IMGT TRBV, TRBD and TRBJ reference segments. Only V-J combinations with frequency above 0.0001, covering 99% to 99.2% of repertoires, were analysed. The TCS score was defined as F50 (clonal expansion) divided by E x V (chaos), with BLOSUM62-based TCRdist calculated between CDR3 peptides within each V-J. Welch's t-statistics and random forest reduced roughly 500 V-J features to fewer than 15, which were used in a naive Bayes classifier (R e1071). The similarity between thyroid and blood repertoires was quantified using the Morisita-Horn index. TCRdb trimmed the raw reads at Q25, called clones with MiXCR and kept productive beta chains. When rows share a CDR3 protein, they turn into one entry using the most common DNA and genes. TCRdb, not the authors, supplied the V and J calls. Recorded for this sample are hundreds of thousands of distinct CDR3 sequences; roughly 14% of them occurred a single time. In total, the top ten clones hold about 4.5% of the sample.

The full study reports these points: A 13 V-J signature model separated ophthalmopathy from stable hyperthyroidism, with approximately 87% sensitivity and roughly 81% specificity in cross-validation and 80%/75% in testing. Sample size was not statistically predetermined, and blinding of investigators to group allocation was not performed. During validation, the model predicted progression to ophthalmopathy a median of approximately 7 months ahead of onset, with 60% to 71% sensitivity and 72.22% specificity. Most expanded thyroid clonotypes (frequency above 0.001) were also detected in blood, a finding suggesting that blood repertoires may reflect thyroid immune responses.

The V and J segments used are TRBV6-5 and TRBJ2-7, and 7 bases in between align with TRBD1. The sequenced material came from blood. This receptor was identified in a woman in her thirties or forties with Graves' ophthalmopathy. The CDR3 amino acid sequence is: CASTMTGSSYEQYF. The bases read TGTGCCAGCACCATGACAGGGTCCTCCTACGAGCAGTACTTC.